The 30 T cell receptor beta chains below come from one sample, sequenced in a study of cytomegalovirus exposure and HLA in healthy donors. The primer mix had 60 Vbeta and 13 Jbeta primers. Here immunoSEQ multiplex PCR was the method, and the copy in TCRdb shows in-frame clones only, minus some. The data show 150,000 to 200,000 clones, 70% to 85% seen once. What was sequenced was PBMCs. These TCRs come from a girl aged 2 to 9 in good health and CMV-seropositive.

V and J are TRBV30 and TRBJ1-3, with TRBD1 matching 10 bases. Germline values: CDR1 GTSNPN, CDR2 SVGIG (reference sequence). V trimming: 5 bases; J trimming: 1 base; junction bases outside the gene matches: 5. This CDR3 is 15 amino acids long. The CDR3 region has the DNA TGTGCCTGGGCCGCGGGACAGGGGTCTGGAAACACCATATATTTT. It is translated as CAWAAGQGSGNTIYF.

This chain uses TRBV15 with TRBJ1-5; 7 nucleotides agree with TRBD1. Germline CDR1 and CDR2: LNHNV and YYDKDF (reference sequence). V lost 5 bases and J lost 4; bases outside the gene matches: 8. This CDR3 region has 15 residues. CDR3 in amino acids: CATSSQGQVNQPQHF. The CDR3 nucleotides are TGTGCCACCAGCTCTCAAGGACAGGTTAATCAGCCCCAGCATTTT.

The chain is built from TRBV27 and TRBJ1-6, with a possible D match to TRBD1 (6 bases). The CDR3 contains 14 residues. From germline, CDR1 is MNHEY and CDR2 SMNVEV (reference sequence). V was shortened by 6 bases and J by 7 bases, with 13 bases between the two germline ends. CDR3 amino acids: CASRGQPYNSPLHF. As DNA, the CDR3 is TGTGCCAGCAGAGGACAGCCTTACAATTCACCCCTCCACTTT.

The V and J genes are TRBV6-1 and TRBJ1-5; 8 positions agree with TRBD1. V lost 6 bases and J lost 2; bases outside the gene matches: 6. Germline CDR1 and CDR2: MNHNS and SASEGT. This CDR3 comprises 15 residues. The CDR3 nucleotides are TGTGCCAGCAGAGCAGGGGGCGCGGGCAATCAGCCCCAGCATTTT. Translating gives CASRAGGAGNQPQHF.

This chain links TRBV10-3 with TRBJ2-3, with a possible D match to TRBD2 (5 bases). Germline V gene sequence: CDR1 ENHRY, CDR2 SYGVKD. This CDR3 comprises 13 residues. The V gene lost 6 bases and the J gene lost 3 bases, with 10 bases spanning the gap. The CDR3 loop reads CAIRREQTDTQYF. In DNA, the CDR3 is TGTGCCATCAGAAGGGAGCAAACAGATACGCAGTATTTT.

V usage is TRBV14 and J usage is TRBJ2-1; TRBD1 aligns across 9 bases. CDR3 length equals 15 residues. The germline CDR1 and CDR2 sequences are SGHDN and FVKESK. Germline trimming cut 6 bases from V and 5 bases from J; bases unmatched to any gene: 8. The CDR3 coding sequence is TGTGCCAGCAGAACTGGGACAGGGTGGGACAATGAGCAGTTCTTC. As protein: CASRTGTGWDNEQFF. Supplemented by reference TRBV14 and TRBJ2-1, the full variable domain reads EAGVTQFPSHSVIEKGQTVTLRCDPISGHDNLYWYRRVMGKEIKFLLHFVKESKQDESGMPNNRFLAERTGGTYSTLKVQPAELEDSGVYFCASRTGTGWDNEQFFGPGTRLTVL.

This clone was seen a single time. CDR3 residues: CASSDSPNTEAFF. The CDR3 DNA sequence: TGTGCCAGCAGTGACTCCCCGAACACTGAAGCTTTCTTT. The chain uses TRBV2 and TRBJ1-1; D is undetermined. CDR3 length: 13 amino acids. Trimming pared 3 bases from V and 1 base from J, leaving 6 bases between. In germline, CDR1 is SNHLY, CDR2 FYNNEI.

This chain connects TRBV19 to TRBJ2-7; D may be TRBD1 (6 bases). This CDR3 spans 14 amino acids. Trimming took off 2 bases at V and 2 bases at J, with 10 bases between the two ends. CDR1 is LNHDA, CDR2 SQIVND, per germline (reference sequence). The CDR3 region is CASSIRDTAYEQYF. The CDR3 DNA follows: TGTGCCAGTAGTATACGGGACACTGCCTACGAGCAGTACTTC. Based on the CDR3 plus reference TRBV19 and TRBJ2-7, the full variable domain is DGGITQSPKYLFRKEGQNVTLSCEQNLNHDAMYWYRQDPGQGLRLIYYSQIVNDFQKGDIAEGYSVSREKKESFPLTVTSAQKNPTAFYLCASSIRDTAYEQYFGPGTRLTVT.

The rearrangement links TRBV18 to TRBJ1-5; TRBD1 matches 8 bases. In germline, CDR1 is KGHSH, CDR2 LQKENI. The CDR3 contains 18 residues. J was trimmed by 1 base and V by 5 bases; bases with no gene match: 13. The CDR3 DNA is TGTGCCAGCTCAGCGACAGGGGTCGGGGTAGGGAGCAATCAGCCCCAGCATTTT. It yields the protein CASSATGVGVGSNQPQHF. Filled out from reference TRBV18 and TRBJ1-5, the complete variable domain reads NAGVMQNPRHLVRRRGQEARLRCSPMKGHSHVYWYRQLPEEGLKFMVYLQKENIIDESGMPKERFSAEFPKEGPSILRIQQVVRGDSAAYFCASSATGVGVGSNQPQHFGDGTRLSIL.

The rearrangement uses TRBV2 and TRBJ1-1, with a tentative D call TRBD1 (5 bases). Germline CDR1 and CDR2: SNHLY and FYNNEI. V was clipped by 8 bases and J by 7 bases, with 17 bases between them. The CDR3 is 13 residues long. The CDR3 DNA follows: TGTGCCAGCGGCGGGACTGGGGTTGGTGAAGCTTTCTTT. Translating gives CASGGTGVGEAFF.

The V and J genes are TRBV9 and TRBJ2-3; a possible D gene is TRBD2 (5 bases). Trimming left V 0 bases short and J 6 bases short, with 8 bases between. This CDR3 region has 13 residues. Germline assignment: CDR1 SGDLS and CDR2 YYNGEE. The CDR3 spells CASSVAQRDTQYF. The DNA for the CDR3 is TGTGCCAGCAGCGTAGCCCAGCGGGATACGCAGTATTTT.

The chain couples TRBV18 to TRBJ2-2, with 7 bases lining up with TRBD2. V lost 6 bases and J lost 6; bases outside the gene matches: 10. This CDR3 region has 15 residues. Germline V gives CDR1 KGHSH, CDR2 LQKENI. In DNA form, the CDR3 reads TGTGCCAGCTCTCCTGGACTAGTCGACTCCGGGGAGCTGTTTTTT. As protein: CASSPGLVDSGELFF.

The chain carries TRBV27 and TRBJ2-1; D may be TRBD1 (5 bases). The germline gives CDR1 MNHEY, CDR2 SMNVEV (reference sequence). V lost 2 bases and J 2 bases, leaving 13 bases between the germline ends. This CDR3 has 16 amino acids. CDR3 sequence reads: CASSLGVDTAYNEQFF. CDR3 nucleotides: TGTGCCAGCAGTTTAGGAGTGGACACGGCCTACAATGAGCAGTTCTTC.

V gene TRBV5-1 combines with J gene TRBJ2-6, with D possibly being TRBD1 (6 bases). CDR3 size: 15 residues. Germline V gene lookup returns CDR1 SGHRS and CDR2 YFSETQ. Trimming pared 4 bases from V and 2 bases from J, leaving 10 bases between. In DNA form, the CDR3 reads TGCGCCAGCAGCCTTACAGGGCCTGGGGCCAACGTCCTGACTTTC. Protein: CASSLTGPGANVLTF.

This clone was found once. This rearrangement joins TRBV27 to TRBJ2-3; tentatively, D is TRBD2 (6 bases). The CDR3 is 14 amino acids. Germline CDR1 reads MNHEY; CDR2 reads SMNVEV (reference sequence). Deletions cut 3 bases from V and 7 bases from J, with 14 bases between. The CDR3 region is CASSLIAAPNTQYF. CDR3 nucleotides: TGTGCCAGCAGTTTGATAGCGGCACCTAATACGCAGTATTTT.

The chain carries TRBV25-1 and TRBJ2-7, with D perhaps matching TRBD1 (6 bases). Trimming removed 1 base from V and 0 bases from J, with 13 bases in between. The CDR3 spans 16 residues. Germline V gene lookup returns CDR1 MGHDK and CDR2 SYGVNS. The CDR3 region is CASSESGTRSSYEQYF. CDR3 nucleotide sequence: TGTGCCAGCAGTGAATCCGGGACACGGAGCTCCTACGAGCAGTACTTC.

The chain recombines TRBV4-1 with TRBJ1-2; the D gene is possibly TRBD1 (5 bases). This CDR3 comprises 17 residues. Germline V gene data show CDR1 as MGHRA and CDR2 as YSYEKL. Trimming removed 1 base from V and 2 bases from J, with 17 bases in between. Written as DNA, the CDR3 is TGCGCCAGCAGCCAAGGTGCGGGACTCCGGCCCAACTATGGCTACACCTTC. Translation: CASSQGAGLRPNYGYTF.

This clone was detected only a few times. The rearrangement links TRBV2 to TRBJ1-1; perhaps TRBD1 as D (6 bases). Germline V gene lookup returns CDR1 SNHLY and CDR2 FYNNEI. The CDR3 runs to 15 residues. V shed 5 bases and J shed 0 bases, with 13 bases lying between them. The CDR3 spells CASSLDRSVNTEAFF. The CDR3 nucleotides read TGTGCCAGCAGTCTCGACAGGTCGGTGAACACTGAAGCTTTCTTT.

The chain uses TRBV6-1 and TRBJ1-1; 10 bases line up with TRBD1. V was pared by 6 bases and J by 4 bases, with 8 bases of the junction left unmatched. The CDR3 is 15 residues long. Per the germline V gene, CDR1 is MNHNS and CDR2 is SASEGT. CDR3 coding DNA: TGTGCCAGCAGCAGCCGGGACAGGGGTTTCACTGAAGCTTTCTTT. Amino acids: CASSSRDRGFTEAFF.

The CDR3 DNA reads TGTGCCATCAGTGAGGGGACTTTAAACCAGTATTTT. Translation: CAISEGTLNQYF. The chain couples TRBV10-3 to TRBJ2-3, with D tentatively TRBD2 (6 bases). Germline V lookup: CDR1 ENHRY, CDR2 SYGVKD. V was clipped by 2 bases and J by 12 bases, with 12 bases between them. The CDR3 covers 12 residues.

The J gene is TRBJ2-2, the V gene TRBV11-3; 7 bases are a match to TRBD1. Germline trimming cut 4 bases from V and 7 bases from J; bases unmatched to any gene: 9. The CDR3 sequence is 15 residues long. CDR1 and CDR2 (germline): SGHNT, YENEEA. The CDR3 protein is CASSSNTGANGELFF. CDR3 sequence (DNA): TGTGCCAGCAGCTCAAATACAGGGGCTAACGGGGAGCTGTTTTTT.

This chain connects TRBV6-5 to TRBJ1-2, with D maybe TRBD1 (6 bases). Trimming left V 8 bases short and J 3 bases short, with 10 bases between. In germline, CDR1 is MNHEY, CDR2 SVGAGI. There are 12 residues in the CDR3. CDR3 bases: TGTGCCAGCGGGAACAGGGACTATGGCTACACCTTC. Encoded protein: CASGNRDYGYTF.

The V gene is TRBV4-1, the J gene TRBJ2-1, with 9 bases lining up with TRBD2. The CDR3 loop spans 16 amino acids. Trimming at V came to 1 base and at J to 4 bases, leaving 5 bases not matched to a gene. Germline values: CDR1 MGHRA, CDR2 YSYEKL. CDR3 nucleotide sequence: TGCGCCAGCAGCCAAGTTTTAGCGGGGGAGTACAATGAGCAGTTCTTC. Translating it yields CASSQVLAGEYNEQFF.

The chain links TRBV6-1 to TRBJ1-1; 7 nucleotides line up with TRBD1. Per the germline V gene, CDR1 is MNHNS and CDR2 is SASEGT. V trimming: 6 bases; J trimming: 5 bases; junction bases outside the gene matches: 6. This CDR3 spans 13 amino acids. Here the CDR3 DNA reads TGTGCCAGCAGCACAGGGGAATCGACTGAAGCTTTCTTT. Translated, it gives CASSTGESTEAFF.

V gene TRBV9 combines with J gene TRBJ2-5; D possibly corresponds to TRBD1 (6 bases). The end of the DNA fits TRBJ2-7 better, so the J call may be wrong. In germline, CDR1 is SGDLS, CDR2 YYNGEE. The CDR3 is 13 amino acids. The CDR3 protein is CASSVTGAYEQYF. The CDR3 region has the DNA TGTGCCAGCAGCGTGACAGGAGCCTACGAGCAGTACTTC.

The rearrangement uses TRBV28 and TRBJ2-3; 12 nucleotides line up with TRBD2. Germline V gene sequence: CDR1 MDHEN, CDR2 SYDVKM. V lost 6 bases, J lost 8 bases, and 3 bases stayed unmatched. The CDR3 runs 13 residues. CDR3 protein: CASRASGRVTQYF. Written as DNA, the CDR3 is TGTGCCAGCAGGGCTAGCGGGAGGGTTACGCAGTATTTT. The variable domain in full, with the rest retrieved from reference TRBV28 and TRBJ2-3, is DVKVTQSSRYLVKRTGEKVFLECVQDMDHENMFWYRQDPGLGLRLIYFSYDVKMKEKGDIPEGYSVSREKKERFSLILESASTNQTSMYLCASRASGRVTQYFGPGTRLTVL.

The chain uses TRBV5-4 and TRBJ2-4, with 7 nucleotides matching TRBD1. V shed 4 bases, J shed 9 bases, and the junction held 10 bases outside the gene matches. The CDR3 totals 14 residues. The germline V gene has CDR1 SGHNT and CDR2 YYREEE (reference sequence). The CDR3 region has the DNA TGTGCCAGCAGCACCCCGGGACAGCCGGTCATTCAGTACTTC. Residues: CASSTPGQPVIQYF.

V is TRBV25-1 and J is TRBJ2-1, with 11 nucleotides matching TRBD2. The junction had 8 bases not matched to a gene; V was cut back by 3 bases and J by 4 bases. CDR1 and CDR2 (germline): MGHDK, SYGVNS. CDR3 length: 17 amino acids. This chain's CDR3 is CASSEKGTSGPYNEQFF. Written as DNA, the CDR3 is TGTGCCAGCAGTGAGAAGGGGACTAGCGGACCGTACAATGAGCAGTTCTTC.

The CDR3 DNA is TGTGCCAGCAGTGAACCGGGAGGAAACACCATATATTTT. Protein sequence: CASSEPGGNTIYF. This chain uses TRBV25-1 with TRBJ1-3; no definite D call. V was shortened by 2 bases and J by 4 bases, with 6 bases between the two germline ends. The CDR3 is 13 residues long. Per the germline V gene, CDR1 is MGHDK and CDR2 is SYGVNS.

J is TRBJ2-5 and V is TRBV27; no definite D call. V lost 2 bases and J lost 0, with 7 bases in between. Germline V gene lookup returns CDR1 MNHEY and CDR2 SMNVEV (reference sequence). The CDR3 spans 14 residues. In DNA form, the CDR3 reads TGTGCCAGCAGTTTAGGCGGCGACCAAGAGACCCAGTACTTC. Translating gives CASSLGGDQETQYF.